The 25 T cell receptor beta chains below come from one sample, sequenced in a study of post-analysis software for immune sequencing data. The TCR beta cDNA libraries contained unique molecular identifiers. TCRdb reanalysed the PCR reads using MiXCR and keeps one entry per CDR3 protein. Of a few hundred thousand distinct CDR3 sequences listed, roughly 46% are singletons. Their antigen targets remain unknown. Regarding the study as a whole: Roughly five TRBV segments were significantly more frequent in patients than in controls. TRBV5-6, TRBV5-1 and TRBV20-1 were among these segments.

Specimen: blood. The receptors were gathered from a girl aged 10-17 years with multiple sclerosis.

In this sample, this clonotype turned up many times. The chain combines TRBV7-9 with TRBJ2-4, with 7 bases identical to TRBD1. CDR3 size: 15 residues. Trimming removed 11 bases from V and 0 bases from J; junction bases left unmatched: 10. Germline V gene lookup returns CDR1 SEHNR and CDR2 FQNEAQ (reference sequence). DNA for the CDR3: TGTGCCGCCTCAGGACAGGCACTAGCCAAAAACATTCAGTACTTC. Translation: CAASGQALAKNIQYF.

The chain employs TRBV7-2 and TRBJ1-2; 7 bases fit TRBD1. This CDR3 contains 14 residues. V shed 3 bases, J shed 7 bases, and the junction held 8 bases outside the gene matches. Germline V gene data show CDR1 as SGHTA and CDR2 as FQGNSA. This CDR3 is CASSFLTGWRGYTF. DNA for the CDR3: TGTGCCAGCAGCTTCCTGACAGGGTGGCGTGGCTACACCTTC.

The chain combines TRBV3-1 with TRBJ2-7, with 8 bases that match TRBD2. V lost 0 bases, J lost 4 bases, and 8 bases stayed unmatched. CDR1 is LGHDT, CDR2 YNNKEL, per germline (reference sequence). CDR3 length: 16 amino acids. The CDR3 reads CASSQDFTSGTYEQYF. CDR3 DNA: TGTGCCAGCAGCCAAGATTTCACTAGCGGAACTTACGAGCAGTACTTC.

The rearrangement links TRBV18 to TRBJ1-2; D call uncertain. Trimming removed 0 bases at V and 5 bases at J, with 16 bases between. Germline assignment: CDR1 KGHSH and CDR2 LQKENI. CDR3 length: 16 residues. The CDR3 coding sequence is TGTGCCAGCTCACCACCGATCAACAGCCCGGGGTATGGCTACACCTTC. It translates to CASSPPINSPGYGYTF.

DNA of the CDR3: TGTGCCAGCAGCTTGTACCGGGAAAAACTGTTTTTT. Translation: CASSLYREKLFF. This sequence joins TRBV7-6 and TRBJ1-4; D unresolved. V lost 3 bases and J 8 bases, leaving 7 bases between the germline ends. The CDR3 runs to 12 residues. Germline loops: CDR1 SGHVS, CDR2 FNYEAQ. The entire variable domain, with the rest obtained from reference TRBV7-6 and TRBJ1-4, is as follows: GAGVSQSPRYKVTKRGQDVALRCDPISGHVSLYWYRQALGQGPEFLTYFNYEAQQDKSGLPNDRFSAERPEGSISTLTIQRTEQRDSAMYRCASSLYREKLFFGSGTQLSVL.

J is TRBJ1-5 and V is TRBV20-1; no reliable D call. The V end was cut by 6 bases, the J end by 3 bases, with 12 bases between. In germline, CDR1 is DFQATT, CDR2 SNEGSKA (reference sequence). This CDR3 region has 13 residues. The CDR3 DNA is TGCAGTGCGGGAAATAGCCCCAATCAGCCCCAGCATTTT. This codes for CSAGNSPNQPQHF.

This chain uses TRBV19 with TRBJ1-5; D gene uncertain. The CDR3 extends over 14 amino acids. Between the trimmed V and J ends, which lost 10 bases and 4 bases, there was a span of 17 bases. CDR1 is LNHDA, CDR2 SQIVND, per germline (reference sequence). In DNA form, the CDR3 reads TGTGCCACAGCAGGCGGACGTGAGAATCAGCCCCAGCATTTT. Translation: CATAGGRENQPQHF.

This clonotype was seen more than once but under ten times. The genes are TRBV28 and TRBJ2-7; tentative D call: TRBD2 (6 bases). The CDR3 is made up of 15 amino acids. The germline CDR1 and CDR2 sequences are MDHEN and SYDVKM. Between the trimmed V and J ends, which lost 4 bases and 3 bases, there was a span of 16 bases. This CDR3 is CASSSQQAGNYEQYF. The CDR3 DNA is TGTGCCAGCAGTTCGCAGCAGGCGGGGAACTACGAGCAGTACTTC.

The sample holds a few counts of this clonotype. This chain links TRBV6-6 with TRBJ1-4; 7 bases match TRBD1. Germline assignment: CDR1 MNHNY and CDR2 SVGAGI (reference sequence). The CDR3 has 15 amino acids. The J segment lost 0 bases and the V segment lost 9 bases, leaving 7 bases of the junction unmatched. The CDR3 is CASNRDRTTNEKLFF. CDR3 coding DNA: TGTGCCAGTAACCGGGACAGAACAACTAATGAAAAACTGTTTTTT.

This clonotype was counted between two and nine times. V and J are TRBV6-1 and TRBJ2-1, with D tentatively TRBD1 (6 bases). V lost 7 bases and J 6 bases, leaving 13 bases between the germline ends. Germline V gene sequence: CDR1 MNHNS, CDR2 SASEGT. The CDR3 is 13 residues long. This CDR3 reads CASTEQGPNEQFF. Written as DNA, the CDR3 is TGTGCCAGCACCGAACAGGGACCCAATGAGCAGTTCTTC.

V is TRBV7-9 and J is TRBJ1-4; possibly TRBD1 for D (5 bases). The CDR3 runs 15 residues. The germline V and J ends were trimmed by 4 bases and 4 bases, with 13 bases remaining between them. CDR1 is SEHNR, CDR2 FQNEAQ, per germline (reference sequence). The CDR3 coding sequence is TGTGCCAGCAGCTCCGACGGGGGATTTAATGAAAAACTGTTTTTT. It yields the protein CASSSDGGFNEKLFF.

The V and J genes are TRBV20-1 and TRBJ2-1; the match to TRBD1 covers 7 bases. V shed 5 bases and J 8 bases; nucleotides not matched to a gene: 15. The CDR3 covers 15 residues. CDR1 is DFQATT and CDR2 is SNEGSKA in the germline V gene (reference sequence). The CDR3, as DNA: TGCAGTGCTTTAACCGGGACAGTCTCCATACATGAGCAGTTCTTC. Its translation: CSALTGTVSIHEQFF.

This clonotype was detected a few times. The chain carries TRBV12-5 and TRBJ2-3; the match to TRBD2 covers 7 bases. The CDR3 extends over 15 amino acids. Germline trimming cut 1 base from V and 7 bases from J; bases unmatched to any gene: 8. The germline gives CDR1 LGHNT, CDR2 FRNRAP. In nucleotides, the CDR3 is TGTGCTAGTGGTTTGGCCAGCGGGACCGCTCATACGCAGTATTTT. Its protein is CASGLASGTAHTQYF.

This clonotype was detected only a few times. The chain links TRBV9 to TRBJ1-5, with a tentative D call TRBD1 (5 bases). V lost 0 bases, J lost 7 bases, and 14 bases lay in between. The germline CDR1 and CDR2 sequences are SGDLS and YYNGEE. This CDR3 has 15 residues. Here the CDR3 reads CASSVDGRGGQPQHF. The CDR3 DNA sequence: TGTGCCAGCAGCGTAGATGGGAGGGGTGGGCAGCCCCAGCATTTT.

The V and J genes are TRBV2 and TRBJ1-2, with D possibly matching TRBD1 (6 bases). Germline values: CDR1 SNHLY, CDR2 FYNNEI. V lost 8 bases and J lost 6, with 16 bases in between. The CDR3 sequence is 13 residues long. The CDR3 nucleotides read TGTGCCAGCTACAGGGTTATCGCGGATGGCTACACCTTC. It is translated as CASYRVIADGYTF. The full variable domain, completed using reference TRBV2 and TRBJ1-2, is EPEVTQTPSHQVTQMGQEVILRCVPISNHLYFYWYRQILGQKVEFLVSFYNNEISEKSEIFDDQFSVERPDGSNFTLKIRSTKLEDSAMYFCASYRVIADGYTFGSGTRLTVV.

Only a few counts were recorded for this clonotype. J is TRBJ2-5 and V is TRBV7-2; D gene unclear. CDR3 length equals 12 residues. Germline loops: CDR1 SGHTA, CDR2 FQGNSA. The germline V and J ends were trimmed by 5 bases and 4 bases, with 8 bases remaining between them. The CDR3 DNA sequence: TGTGCCAGCAGCCCCTTGAGAGAGACCCAGTACTTC. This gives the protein CASSPLRETQYF.

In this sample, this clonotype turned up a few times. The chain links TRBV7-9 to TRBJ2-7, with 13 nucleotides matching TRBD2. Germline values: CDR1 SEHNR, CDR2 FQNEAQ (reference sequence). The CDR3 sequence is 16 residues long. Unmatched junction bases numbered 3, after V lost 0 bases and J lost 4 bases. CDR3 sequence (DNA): TGTGCCAGCAGCTTAGCTAGGACTAGCGGGAGTTACGAGCAGTACTTC. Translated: CASSLARTSGSYEQYF.

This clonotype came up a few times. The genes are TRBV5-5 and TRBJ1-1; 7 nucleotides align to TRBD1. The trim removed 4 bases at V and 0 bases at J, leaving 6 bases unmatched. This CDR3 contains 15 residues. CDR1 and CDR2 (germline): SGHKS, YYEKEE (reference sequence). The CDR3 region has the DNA TGTGCCAGCAGCGAAACGGGACAGTTGAACACTGAAGCTTTCTTT. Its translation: CASSETGQLNTEAFF.

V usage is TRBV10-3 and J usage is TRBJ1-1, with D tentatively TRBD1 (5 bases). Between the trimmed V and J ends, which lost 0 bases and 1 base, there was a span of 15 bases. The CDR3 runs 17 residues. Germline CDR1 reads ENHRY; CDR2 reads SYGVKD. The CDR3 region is CAISESQGGSANTEAFF. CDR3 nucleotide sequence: TGTGCCATCAGTGAGTCGCAGGGAGGGTCAGCGAACACTGAAGCTTTCTTT.

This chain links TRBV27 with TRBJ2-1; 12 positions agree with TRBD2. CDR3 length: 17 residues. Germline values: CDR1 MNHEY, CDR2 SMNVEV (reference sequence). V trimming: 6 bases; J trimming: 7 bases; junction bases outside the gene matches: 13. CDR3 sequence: CASSSPRLAGDWNEQFF. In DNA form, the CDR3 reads TGTGCCAGCAGCTCCCCTCGACTAGCGGGAGACTGGAATGAGCAGTTCTTC.

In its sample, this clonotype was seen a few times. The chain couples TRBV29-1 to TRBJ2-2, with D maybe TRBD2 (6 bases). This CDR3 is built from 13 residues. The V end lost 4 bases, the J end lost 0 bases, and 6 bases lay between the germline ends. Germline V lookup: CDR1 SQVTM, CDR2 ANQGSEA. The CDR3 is CSVGGANTGELFF. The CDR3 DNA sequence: TGCAGCGTTGGCGGGGCGAACACCGGGGAGCTGTTTTTT.

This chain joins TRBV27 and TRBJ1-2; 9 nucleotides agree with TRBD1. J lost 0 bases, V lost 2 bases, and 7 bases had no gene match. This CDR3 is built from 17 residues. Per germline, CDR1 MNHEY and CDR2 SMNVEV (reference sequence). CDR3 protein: CASSLPGQGRTNYGYTF. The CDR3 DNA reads TGTGCCAGCAGTTTACCGGGACAGGGAAGGACTAACTATGGCTACACCTTC.

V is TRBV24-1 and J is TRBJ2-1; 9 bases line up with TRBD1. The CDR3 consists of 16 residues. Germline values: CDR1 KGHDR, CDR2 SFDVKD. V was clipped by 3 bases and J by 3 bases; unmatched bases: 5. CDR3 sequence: CATSDPGTGYYNEQFF. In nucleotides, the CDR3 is TGTGCCACCAGTGATCCAGGGACAGGGTACTACAATGAGCAGTTCTTC.

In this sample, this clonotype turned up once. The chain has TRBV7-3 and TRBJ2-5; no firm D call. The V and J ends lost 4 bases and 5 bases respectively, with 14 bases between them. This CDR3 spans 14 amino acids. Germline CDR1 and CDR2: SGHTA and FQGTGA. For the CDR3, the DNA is TGTGCCAGCAGCTCCAAAGGGCTGTGGGAGACCCAGTACTTC. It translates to CASSSKGLWETQYF.

CDR3 residues: CASSQDGFEGDRETQYF. CDR3 coding DNA: TGCGCCAGCAGCCAAGATGGGTTCGAGGGGGATAGGGAGACCCAGTACTTC. The V call is TRBV4-1, the J call TRBJ2-7, with D maybe TRBD1 (6 bases). The DNA end is more similar to TRBJ2-5, so the J call may be wrong. The CDR3 consists of 17 residues. The V gene's germline CDR1 is MGHRA and CDR2 YSYEKL.